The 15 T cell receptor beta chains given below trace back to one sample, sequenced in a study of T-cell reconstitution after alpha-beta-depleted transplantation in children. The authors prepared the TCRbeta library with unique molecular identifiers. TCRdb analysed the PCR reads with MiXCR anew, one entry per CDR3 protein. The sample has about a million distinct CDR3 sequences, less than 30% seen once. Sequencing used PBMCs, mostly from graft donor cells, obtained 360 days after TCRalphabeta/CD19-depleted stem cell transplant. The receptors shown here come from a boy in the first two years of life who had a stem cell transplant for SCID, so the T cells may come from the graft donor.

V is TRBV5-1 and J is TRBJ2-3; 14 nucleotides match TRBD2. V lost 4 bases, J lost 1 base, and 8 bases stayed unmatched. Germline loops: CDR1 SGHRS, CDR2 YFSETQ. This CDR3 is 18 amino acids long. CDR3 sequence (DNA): TGCGCCAGCAGCCCAGGACTAGCGGGGGGTTATCGCACAGATACGCAGTATTTT. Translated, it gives CASSPGLAGGYRTDTQYF.

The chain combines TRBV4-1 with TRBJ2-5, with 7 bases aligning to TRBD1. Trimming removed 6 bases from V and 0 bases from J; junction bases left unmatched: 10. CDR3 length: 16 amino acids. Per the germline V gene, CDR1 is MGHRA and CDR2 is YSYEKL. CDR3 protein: CASRTGARGYQETQYF. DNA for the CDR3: TGCGCCAGCAGAACAGGGGCTAGAGGGTACCAAGAGACCCAGTACTTC.

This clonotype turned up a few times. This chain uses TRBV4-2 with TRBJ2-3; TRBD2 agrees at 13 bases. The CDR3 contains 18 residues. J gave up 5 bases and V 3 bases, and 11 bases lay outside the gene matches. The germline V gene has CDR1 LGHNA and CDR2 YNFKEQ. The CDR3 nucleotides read TGTGCCAGCAGCCAGGATTTAACTAGCGGGGGGGGTGGAGATACGCAGTATTTT. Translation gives CASSQDLTSGGGGDTQYF.

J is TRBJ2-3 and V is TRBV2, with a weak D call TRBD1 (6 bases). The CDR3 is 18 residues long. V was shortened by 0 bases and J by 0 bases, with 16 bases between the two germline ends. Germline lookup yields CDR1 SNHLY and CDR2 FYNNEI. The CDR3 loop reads CASSEAGHREESTDTQYF. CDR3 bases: TGTGCCAGCAGTGAAGCGGGACACAGGGAAGAGAGCACAGATACGCAGTATTTT.

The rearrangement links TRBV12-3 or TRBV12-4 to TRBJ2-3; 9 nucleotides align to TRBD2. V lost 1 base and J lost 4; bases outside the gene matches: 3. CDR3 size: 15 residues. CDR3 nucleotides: TGTGCCAGCAGTTTAGGCGGGGGGGCCCCAGATACGCAGTATTTT. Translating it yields CASSLGGGAPDTQYF.

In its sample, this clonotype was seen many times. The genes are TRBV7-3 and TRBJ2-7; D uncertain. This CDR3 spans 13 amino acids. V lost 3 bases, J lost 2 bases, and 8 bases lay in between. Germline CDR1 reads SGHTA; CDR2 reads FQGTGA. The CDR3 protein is CASSFQPTYEQYF. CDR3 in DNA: TGTGCCAGCAGCTTCCAGCCTACCTACGAGCAGTACTTC.

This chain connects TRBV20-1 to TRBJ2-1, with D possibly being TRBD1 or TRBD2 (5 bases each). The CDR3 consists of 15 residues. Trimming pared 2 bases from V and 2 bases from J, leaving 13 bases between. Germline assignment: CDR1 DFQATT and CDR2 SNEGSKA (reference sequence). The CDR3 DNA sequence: TGCAGTGCTAGATATGGGGGAAAGCCCTACAATGAGCAGTTCTTC. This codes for CSARYGGKPYNEQFF.

CDR3 coding DNA: TGTGCCAGCAGTTTTCACTTAGGGGGTCCACCTGAAGCTTTCTTT. It is translated as CASSFHLGGPPEAFF. The V and J genes are TRBV12-3 or TRBV12-4 and TRBJ1-1; tentatively, D is TRBD1 (6 bases). With 3 bases removed from V and 6 bases from J, the gap between germline ends came to 17 bases. This CDR3 has 15 residues.

CDR3 in DNA: TGTGCCACCCAAGCTTCCACAGGGTTGCAGTTCTTC. This translates into CATQASTGLQFF. The rearrangement links TRBV7-7 to TRBJ2-1, with D perhaps TRBD1 (6 bases). The germline V and J ends were trimmed by 10 bases and 12 bases, with 19 bases remaining between them. Looked up from germline, CDR1 is SSHAT and CDR2 is FNYEAQ (reference sequence). The CDR3 sequence is 12 residues long. Filled out from reference TRBV7-7 and TRBJ2-1, the complete variable domain reads GAGVSQSPRYKVTKRGQDVTLRCDPISSHATLYWYQQALGQGPEFLTYFNYEAQPDKSGLPSDRFSAERPEGSISTLTIQRTEQRDSAMYRCATQASTGLQFFGPGTRLTVL.

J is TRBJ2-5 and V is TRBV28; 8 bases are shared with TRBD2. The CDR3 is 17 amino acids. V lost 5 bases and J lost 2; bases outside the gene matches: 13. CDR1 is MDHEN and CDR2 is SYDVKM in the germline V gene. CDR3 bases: TGTGCCAGCAGTGCCGTCTTTAGCGCGGGGGGACAAGAGACCCAGTACTTC. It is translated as CASSAVFSAGGQETQYF.

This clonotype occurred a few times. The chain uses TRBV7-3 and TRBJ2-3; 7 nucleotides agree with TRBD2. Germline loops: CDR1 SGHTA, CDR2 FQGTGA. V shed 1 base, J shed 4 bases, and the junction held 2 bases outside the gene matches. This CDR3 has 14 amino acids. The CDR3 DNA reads TGTGCCAGCAGCTTAATAGGGAGGGCAGATACGCAGTATTTT. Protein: CASSLIGRADTQYF.

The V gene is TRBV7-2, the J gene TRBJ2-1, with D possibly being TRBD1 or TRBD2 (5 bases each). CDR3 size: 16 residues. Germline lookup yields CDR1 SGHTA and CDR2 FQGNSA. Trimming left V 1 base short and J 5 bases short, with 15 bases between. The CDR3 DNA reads TGTGCCAGCAGCTTAGGATGGGACGGACCGCACAATGAGCAGTTCTTC. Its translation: CASSLGWDGPHNEQFF.

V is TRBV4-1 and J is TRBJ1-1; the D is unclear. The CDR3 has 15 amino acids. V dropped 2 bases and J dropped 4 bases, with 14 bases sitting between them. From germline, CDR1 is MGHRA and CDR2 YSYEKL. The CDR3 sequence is CASSQREGAGTEAFF. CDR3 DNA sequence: TGCGCCAGCAGCCAAAGGGAGGGTGCGGGCACTGAAGCTTTCTTT.

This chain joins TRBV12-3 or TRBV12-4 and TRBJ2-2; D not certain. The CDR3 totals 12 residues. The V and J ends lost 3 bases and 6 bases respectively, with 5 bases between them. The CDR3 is CASSFDPGELFF. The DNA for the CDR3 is TGTGCCAGCAGTTTCGATCCCGGGGAGCTGTTTTTT.

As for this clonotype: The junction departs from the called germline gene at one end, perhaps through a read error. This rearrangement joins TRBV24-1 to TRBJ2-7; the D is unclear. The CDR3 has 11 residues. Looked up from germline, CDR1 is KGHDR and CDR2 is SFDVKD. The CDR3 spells CATSDLYGQYF. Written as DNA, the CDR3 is TGTGCCACCAGTGACTTGTACGGGCAGTACTTC.